Following are 14 T cell receptor beta chains from one sample sequenced in a study of T-cell memory formation after mild COVID-19 (dated by TCRdb to the early 2020s). Library prep was done by 5' RACE. Sequencing instrument: Illumina NovaSeq 6000. TCRdb redid the processing of the public reads, applying fastp at Q25 and MiXCR, and retained in-frame beta chains. Each CDR3 protein gets just one entry, which takes the most common genes and DNA from the rows behind it. A total of 120,000 or so distinct CDR3 sequences appear in this sample, 17% of them only once. Approximately 5% of the sample belongs to the ten largest clones. The sample taken for sequencing was PBMCs or a T cell subset sorted from them (not recorded which). All receptors derive from a man in his late teens or twenties who had mild COVID-19 (a few samples of this study predate the infection). The sample titles of this study are shuffled in the database, so cell type and time point are left out; the donor was told from shared clones.

The table lists this clonotype with a few counts. V and J are TRBV7-7 and TRBJ2-5; TRBD2 matches at 11 bases. Germline lookup yields CDR1 SSHAT and CDR2 FNYEAQ (reference sequence). The trim removed 5 bases at V and 3 bases at J, leaving 8 bases unmatched. This CDR3 spans 16 amino acids. Written as DNA, the CDR3 is TGTGCCAGCAGCGCCACCCTGGGACTAGCGGAAGAGACCCAGTACTTC. It is translated as CASSATLGLAEETQYF.

V and J are TRBV24-1 and TRBJ2-2; 7 bases line up with TRBD1. Per germline, CDR1 KGHDR and CDR2 SFDVKD. V shed 4 bases, J shed 4 bases, and the junction held 2 bases outside the gene matches. CDR3 length: 14 residues. The CDR3 nucleotides read TGTGCCACCAGTGACCCAGGGGGCACCGGGGAGCTGTTTTTT. It codes for CATSDPGGTGELFF.

This clonotype was detected only a few times. V and J are TRBV5-1 and TRBJ1-2; D is perhaps TRBD1 (6 bases). This CDR3 has 14 residues. The germline CDR1 and CDR2 sequences are SGHRS and YFSETQ. V lost 7 bases, J lost 8 bases, and 21 bases lay in between. CDR3 amino acids: CASGEDSPRYGYTF. Here the CDR3 DNA reads TGCGCCAGCGGGGAGGACAGCCCTAGGTACGGCTACACCTTC. Using reference TRBV5-1 and TRBJ1-2 for the parts outside the CDR3, the full variable domain is KAGVTQTPRYLIKTRGQQVTLSCSPISGHRSVSWYQQTPGQGLQFLFEYFSETQRNKGNFPGRFSGRQFSNSRSEMNVSTLELGDSALYLCASGEDSPRYGYTFGSGTRLTVV.

The chain links TRBV7-3 to TRBJ2-2, with TRBD1 as a possible D gene (5 bases). This CDR3 has 16 residues. Trimming took off 5 bases at V and 0 bases at J, with 13 bases between the two ends. Germline V CDR1 and CDR2: SGHTA, FQGTGA. DNA for the CDR3: TGTGCCAGCAGCCCGAACAGGCCGCCGAACACCGGGGAGCTGTTTTTT. Amino acids: CASSPNRPPNTGELFF. Variable domain in full (rest from reference TRBV7-3 and TRBJ2-2): GAGVSQTPSNKVTEKGKYVELRCDPISGHTALYWYRQSLGQGPEFLIYFQGTGAADDSGLPNDRFFAVRPEGSVSTLKIQRTERGDSAVYLCASSPNRPPNTGELFFGEGSRLTVL.

V gene TRBV6-2 or TRBV6-3 combines with J gene TRBJ1-1, with TRBD1 identical over 8 bases. With V trimmed by 8 bases and J by 4 bases, 0 bases remained unmatched. The germline gives CDR1 MNHEY, CDR2 SVGEGT. CDR3 size: 11 residues. The CDR3 here is CASDRGTEAFF. CDR3 in DNA: TGTGCCAGCGACAGGGGCACTGAAGCTTTCTTT.

This clonotype was picked up many times. This chain links TRBV20-1 with TRBJ2-3, with 9 bases lining up with TRBD2. V trimming: 8 bases; J trimming: 5 bases; junction bases outside the gene matches: 17. There are 16 residues in the CDR3. Per the germline V gene, CDR1 is DFQATT and CDR2 is SNEGSKA (reference sequence). The CDR3, as DNA: TGCAGTACCCCGGCCCTCGGCGGGGGGGCGAAAGATACGCAGTATTTT. The encoded protein is CSTPALGGGAKDTQYF.

This clonotype was observed a handful of times. This chain links TRBV5-8 with TRBJ2-5; D perhaps matches TRBD2 (6 bases). Trimming took 5 bases from V and 4 from J, leaving 21 bases between them. This CDR3 is built from 16 residues. Germline V CDR1 and CDR2: SGHTS, YDEGEE. CDR3 sequence (DNA): TGTGCCAGCAGGGAGAGGTCTACTAGCCCCCCAGAGACCCAGTACTTC. This encodes CASRERSTSPPETQYF.

CDR3 sequence reads: CASSLVQGEQPQHF. The CDR3 coding sequence is TGTGCCAGCAGCTTAGTACAGGGTGAACAGCCCCAGCATTTT. The V gene is TRBV7-2, the J gene TRBJ1-5; possibly TRBD1 for D (6 bases). V was cut by 1 base and J by 7 bases, with 11 bases left in between. CDR1 SGHTA and CDR2 FQGNSA come from the germline V gene. The CDR3 sequence is 14 residues long.

The V and J genes are TRBV20-1 and TRBJ2-1; TRBD1 aligns across 7 bases. With 8 bases clipped from V and 8 bases from J, the junction kept 12 bases outside the gene matches. Germline V gene data show CDR1 as DFQATT and CDR2 as SNEGSKA (reference sequence). CDR3 size: 13 residues. This chain's CDR3 is CSSPDRVGDEQFF. Here the CDR3 DNA reads TGCAGTTCGCCTGACAGGGTAGGCGATGAGCAGTTCTTC.

This clonotype was detected a few times. The chain carries TRBV6-2 or TRBV6-3 and TRBJ2-6, with no clear D. Germline V gene data show CDR1 as MNHEY and CDR2 as SVGEGT. The germline V and J ends were trimmed by 5 bases and 0 bases, with 8 bases remaining between them. The CDR3 contains 15 residues. The CDR3 DNA follows: TGTGCCAGCAGTACCAGGAGCTCTGGGGCCAACGTCCTGACTTTC. It encodes CASSTRSSGANVLTF.

The chain recombines TRBV7-2 with TRBJ2-3, with TRBD2 identical over 8 bases. From germline, CDR1 is SGHTA and CDR2 FQGNSA. This CDR3 spans 17 amino acids. V trimming: 0 bases; J trimming: 5 bases; junction bases outside the gene matches: 10. The CDR3 DNA is TGTGCCAGCAGCTTAGCCCCCCAGCGGGGGAGGGGAGATACGCAGTATTTT. It codes for CASSLAPQRGRGDTQYF.

In its sample, this clonotype was seen many times. This rearrangement joins TRBV20-1 to TRBJ2-7; D is perhaps TRBD1 (6 bases). This CDR3 has 14 amino acids. The V gene's germline CDR1 is DFQATT and CDR2 SNEGSKA (reference sequence). Trimming shortened V by 4 bases and J by 4 bases, and 17 bases separated the two germline ends. This CDR3 is CSAKQGWAPYEQYF. In DNA form, the CDR3 reads TGCAGTGCTAAACAGGGTTGGGCGCCATACGAGCAGTACTTC.

This clonotype has only a few counts. J is TRBJ1-5 and V is TRBV5-1; 7 bases are a match to TRBD1. CDR1 and CDR2 (germline): SGHRS, YFSETQ. CDR3 size: 14 residues. J gave up 9 bases and V 3 bases, and 9 bases lay outside the gene matches. The DNA of the CDR3 is TGCGCCAGCAGCTCCGGGACAGCCTTCGGGCCCCAGCATTTT. It yields the protein CASSSGTAFGPQHF.

A few counts support this clonotype. The gene calls are TRBV5-6 and TRBJ2-4; 10 bases agree with TRBD2. This CDR3 contains 18 residues. CDR1 is SGHDT, CDR2 YYEEEE, per germline. The J segment lost 5 bases and the V segment lost 6 bases, leaving 17 bases of the junction unmatched. CDR3 coding DNA: TGTGCCAGCAACCCCTGGGCTAGCGGGGGACTGACTCAAAACATTCAGTACTTC. Residues: CASNPWASGGLTQNIQYF.